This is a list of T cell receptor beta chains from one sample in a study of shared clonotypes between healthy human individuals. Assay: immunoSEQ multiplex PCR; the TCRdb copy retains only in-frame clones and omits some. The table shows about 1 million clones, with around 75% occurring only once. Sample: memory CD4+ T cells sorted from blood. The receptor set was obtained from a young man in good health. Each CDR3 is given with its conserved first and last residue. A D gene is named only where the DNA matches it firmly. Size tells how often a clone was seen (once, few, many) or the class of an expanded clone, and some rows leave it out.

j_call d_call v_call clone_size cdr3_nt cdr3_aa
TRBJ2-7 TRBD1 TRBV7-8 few TGTGCCAGCAGCTTAAGGGGACAGCCCCTCGAGCAGTACTTC CASSLRGQPLEQYF
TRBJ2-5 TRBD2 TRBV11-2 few TGTGCCAGCAGCTTAGATCCGGGAGCGGGGGACCAAGAGACCCAGTACTTC CASSLDPGAGDQETQYF
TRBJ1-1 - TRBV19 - TGTGCCAGTAGTGCAAGGGTCGAGGGGGCTGAAGCTTTCTTT CASSARVEGAEAFF
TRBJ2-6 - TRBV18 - TGTGCCAGCTCACCATTGCAGGGGACCGGGGCCAACGTCCTGACTTTC CASSPLQGTGANVLTF
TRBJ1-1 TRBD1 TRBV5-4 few TGTGCCAGCAGCTTAAAGACAGGGGTTGACACTGAAGCTTTCTTT CASSLKTGVDTEAFF
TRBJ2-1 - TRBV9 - TGTGCCAGCAGCATTAGAGAAGGGGCCTACAATGAGCAGTTCTTC CASSIREGAYNEQFF
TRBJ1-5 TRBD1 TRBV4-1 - TGCGCCAGCAGCCAAGAATTCGGACAGGGATCAAGCCCCCAGCATTTT CASSQEFGQGSSPQHF
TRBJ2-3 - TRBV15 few TGTGCCACCAGCATAGGGACACAAGGAGATACGCAGTATTTT CATSIGTQGDTQYF
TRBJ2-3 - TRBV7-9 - TGTGCCAGCGTCTTAAGCAGCAATACGCAGTATTTT CASVLSSNTQYF
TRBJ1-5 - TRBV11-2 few TGTGCCAGCAGCCTAAGGTCTGGTCAGCCCCAGCATTTT CASSLRSGQPQHF
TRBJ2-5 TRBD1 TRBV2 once TGTGCCAGCAGTCAGGGACAGGGAGGGACCCAGTACTTC CASSQGQGGTQYF
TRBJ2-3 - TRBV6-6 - TGTGCCAGCAGTGGCGGGGGCGGGGATACGCAGTATTTT CASSGGGGDTQYF
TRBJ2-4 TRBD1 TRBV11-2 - TGTGCCAGCAGTCAACGACAGGGGGCGGCGAACATTCAGTACTTC CASSQRQGAANIQYF
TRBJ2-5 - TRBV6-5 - TGTGCCAGCAGAGCCGCGGGAACCCAGTACTTC CASRAAGTQYF
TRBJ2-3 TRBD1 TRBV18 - TGTGCCAGCTCCCGCGGACAGGGTTCAGATACGCAGTATTTT CASSRGQGSDTQYF
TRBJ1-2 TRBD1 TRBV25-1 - TGTGCCAGCACCTCGAGTCTTACAGGGGTTAGCGTTGGCTACACCTTC CASTSSLTGVSVGYTF
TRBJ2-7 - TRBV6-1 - TGTGCCAGCAGAAATGAACGGAGCTCCTACGAGCAGTACTTC CASRNERSSYEQYF
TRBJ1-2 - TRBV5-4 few TGTGCCAGCAGCTTGTATGGGGGCGGCTATGGCTACACCTTC CASSLYGGGYGYTF
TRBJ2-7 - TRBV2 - TGTGCCAGCACCCAAGGGCTGGGACCCGTCTACGAGCAGTACTTC CASTQGLGPVYEQYF
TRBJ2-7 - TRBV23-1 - TGCGCCAGCAGTCACTGGGGGGGCCTAACTACAGCCTACGAGCAGTACTTC CASSHWGGLTTAYEQYF
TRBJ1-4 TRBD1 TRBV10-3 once TGTGCCATCAGGGGGACAGGTTCTAATGAAAAACTGTTTTTT CAIRGTGSNEKLFF
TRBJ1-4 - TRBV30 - TGTGCCTGGAGTGTACGGGGCAGCCCGGGGGAAAAACTGTTTTTT CAWSVRGSPGEKLFF
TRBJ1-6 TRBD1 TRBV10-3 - TGTGCCATCAGGGAAGACAGGGGAAGTCGCAATTCACCCCTCCACTTT CAIREDRGSRNSPLHF
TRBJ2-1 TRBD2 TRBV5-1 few TGCGCCAGCAGCTTGATCGCGGGGGGGCCCAATGAGCAGTTCTTC CASSLIAGGPNEQFF
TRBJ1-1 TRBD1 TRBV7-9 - TGTGCCAGCAGCCCCCAAGGGGGCGTTGTGAACACTGAAGCTTTCTTT CASSPQGGVVNTEAFF
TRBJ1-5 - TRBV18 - TGTGCCAGCTCAGTGGAGACAAGCAATCAGCCCCAGCATTTT CASSVETSNQPQHF
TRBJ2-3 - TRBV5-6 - TGTGCCAGCAGCTTCAGGGGACCTAGCACAGATACGCAGTATTTT CASSFRGPSTDTQYF
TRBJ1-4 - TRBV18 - TGTGCCAGCTCACCTACGGCGGGTGAAAAACTGTTTTTT CASSPTAGEKLFF
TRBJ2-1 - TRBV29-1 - TGCAGCGTTGCCGATGGGCAGTTCTTC CSVADGQFF
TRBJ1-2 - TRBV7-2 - TGTGCCAGCAGCACTAGGTGGCAGGGCTATGGCTACACCTTC CASSTRWQGYGYTF
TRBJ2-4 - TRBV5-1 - TGCGCCAGCAGCGTGGGGCCGGAGAGCAAAAACATTCAGTACTTC CASSVGPESKNIQYF
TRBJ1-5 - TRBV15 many TGTGCCACCAGCAGAGATGTGGGTCAGCCCCAGCATTTT CATSRDVGQPQHF
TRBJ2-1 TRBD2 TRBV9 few TGTGCCAGCAGCCGCCCGGGAGCGGGGGGGCCCAATGAGCAGTTCTTC CASSRPGAGGPNEQFF
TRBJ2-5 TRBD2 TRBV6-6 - TGTGCCAGCAGTTACTCTAGGACTAGCGGGGGGGAGACCCAGTACTTC CASSYSRTSGGETQYF
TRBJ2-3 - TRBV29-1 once TGCAGCGTCTCGAGTCCCTCAGATACGCAGTATTTT CSVSSPSDTQYF
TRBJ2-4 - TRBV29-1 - TGCAGCGTTTGGGTGGTGGACGTCAAAAACATTCAGTACTTC CSVWVVDVKNIQYF
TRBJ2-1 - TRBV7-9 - TGTGCCAGCAGCCACAACCGGAAAGGGTCCTACAATGAGCAGTTCTTC CASSHNRKGSYNEQFF
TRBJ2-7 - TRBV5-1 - TGCGCCAGCAGCTTGGGGACAGAAAACTACGAGCAGTACTTC CASSLGTENYEQYF
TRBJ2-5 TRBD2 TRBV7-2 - TGTGCCAGCAGCTTATCTAGCGGGATGATGGAGACCCAGTACTTC CASSLSSGMMETQYF
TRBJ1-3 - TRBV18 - TGTGCCAGCTCACCACCAACCTGGAACACCATATATTTT CASSPPTWNTIYF
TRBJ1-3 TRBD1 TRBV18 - TGTGCCAGCTCACCACCGGGACAGGGGTCAGGAAACACCATATATTTT CASSPPGQGSGNTIYF
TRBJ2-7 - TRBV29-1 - TGCAGCGTCCTCACAGGAAATGCCTACGAGCAGTACTTC CSVLTGNAYEQYF
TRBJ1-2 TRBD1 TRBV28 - TGTGCCAGCAGTTCACCGGGACAGGGGGTCCCCTATGGCTACACCTTC CASSSPGQGVPYGYTF
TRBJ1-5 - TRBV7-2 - TGTGCCAGCAGCCAAGGGTCAAATCAGCCCCAGCATTTT CASSQGSNQPQHF
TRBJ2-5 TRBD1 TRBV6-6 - TGTGCCAGCAGTGCAACAGGGGGCCGGGAGACCCAGTACTTC CASSATGGRETQYF
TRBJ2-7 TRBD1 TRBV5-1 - TGCGCCAGCAGCTCTGGGACAGCCTACGAGCAGTACTTC CASSSGTAYEQYF
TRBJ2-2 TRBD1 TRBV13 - TGTGCCAGCAGCTTTCGTAGGACAGGCAACACCGGGGAGCTGTTTTTT CASSFRRTGNTGELFF
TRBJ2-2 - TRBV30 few TGTGCCTGGAGGGTGAAGGTCACCGGGGAGCTGTTTTTT CAWRVKVTGELFF
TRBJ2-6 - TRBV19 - TGTGCCAGTAGAAGGGACATATATAGACCTGGGGCCAACGTCCTGACTTTC CASRRDIYRPGANVLTF
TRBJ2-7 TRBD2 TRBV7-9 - TGTGCCAGCAGCTTAGCTGGGACTAGCGCCTACGAGCAGTACTTC CASSLAGTSAYEQYF
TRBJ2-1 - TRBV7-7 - TGTGCTAGCAGCTTAGATGCCTGGGGCGCTGGCAATGAGCAGTTCTTC CASSLDAWGAGNEQFF
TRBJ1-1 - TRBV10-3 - TGTGCCATCAAGGCCGACACTGAAGCTTTCTTT CAIKADTEAFF
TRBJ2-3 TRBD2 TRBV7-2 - TGTGCCAGCAGCTTAGTTAGCGGGGGGGCAGATACGCAGTATTTT CASSLVSGGADTQYF
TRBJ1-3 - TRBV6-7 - TGTGCCAGCAGTAAACCTCGGGGTAGGGGAAACACCATATATTTT CASSKPRGRGNTIYF
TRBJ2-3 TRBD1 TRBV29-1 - TGCAGCGTTGTAGGAACAGGGGGCACTAGCACAGATACGCAGTATTTT CSVVGTGGTSTDTQYF
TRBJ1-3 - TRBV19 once TGTGCCAGTAGTATAGGCGTTTCTGGAAACACCATATATTTT CASSIGVSGNTIYF
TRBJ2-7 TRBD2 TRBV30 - TGTGCTCTCGCCCGGGGGGGAAGCTCCTACGAGCAGTACTTC CALARGGSSYEQYF
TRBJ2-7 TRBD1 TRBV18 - TGTGCCAGCTCACCCCTCGGCCCCGGGACAGATTCCTACGAGCAGTACTTC CASSPLGPGTDSYEQYF